The clone carrying this T cell receptor (beta chain) was recorded at least ten times. Its cognate antigen is unknown. The data derive from a study of Graves' ophthalmopathy and Graves' hyperthyroidism. Study overall: The authors collected peripheral blood at initial diagnosis, before any treatment.

General observations from the study: A majority of expanded thyroid clonotypes exceeding 0.001 frequency were likewise present in blood.

Transcripts of RNA were the source for amplifying TCR beta CDR3 regions. The first-round RT-PCR employed HTBI primers together with the Qiagen OneStep RT-PCR kit. A multiplex PCR was then performed as the second round. TCRdb itself ran the multiplex PCR reads through MiXCR, one entry per CDR3 protein. The sample yields roughly 480,000 distinct CDR3 sequences, about an eighth seen once. The specimen was blood. This receptor was obtained from a woman between 25 and 40 years old with Graves' ophthalmopathy.

In DNA, the CDR3 is TGTGCCAGCAGAGGAGGAACAGGGGGCACTGAAGCTTTCTTT. Its translation: CASRGGTGGTEAFF. The chain employs TRBV2 and TRBJ1-1; 8 nucleotides match TRBD1. This CDR3 contains 14 residues. Germline V lookup: CDR1 SNHLY, CDR2 FYNNEI. J gave up 4 bases and V 6 bases, and 7 bases lay outside the gene matches.